Presented here are 3 T cell receptor beta chains from one specimen sequenced in a study of cytomegalovirus exposure and HLA in healthy donors. Both 60 Vbeta primers and 13 Jbeta primers went into the PCR. Repertoires were generated with immunoSEQ multiplex PCR, while TCRdb's copy carries only in-frame clones and drops some. The sample yields 150,000 to 200,000 clones, around 80% seen once. The specimen was PBMCs. These receptors were obtained from a male donor in good health and CMV-seropositive.

V gene TRBV7-2 combines with J gene TRBJ2-3, with 7 bases aligning to TRBD1. The germline V gene has CDR1 SGHTA and CDR2 FQGNSA. The CDR3 runs to 15 residues. V was pared by 4 bases and J by 2 bases, with 6 bases of the junction left unmatched. CDR3 nucleotides: TGTGCCAGCAGCTCGGACAGGATCCCCACAGATACGCAGTATTTT. Translating gives CASSSDRIPTDTQYF.

The CDR3, as DNA: TGTGCCAGCAGTATAAGCGGGAGTAAGGCTGAAGAGCAGTTCTTC. Translation gives CASSISGSKAEEQFF. This chain links TRBV2 with TRBJ2-1, with TRBD2 matching 8 bases. Germline CDR1 and CDR2: SNHLY and FYNNEI. The length of the CDR3 is 15 residues. The V gene end was trimmed by 5 bases and the J gene end by 10 bases; junction bases not matched to a gene: 13.

Only a few counts were recorded for this clone. The V gene is TRBV5-4, the J gene TRBJ1-2; 10 bases agree with TRBD1. This CDR3 comprises 14 residues. Looked up from germline, CDR1 is SGHNT and CDR2 is YYREEE (reference sequence). Trimming took 4 bases from V and 8 from J; bases not matched to a gene: 8. CDR3 coding DNA: TGTGCCAGCAGCCCCCGGACAGGGGGTTACGGCTACACCTTC. It yields the protein CASSPRTGGYGYTF.